The T cell receptor (beta chain) under discussion was sequenced for a study of cytomegalovirus exposure and HLA in healthy donors. The PCR employed 60 Vbeta primers together with 13 Jbeta primers. Sequencing used immunoSEQ multiplex PCR; TCRdb keeps in-frame clones, though not all of them. The data contain approximately 100,000 clones, around 85% of them singletons. The CDR3 has 14 residues. The trim removed 5 bases at V and 1 base at J, leaving 2 bases unmatched. Germline V gene sequence: CDR1 MDHEN, CDR2 SYDVKM. Sequencing was performed on PBMCs. The sequence derives from a man in his 60s in good health and CMV-seronegative. V and J are TRBV28 and TRBJ2-3; 8 bases align to TRBD1. CDR3 nucleotide sequence: TGTGCCAGCAGTCCGGGACAGGGCACAGATACGCAGTATTTT. This gives the protein CASSPGQGTDTQYF.